The present T cell receptor (beta chain) was sequenced within a study of spatial heterogeneity in lung cancer. Study-level background: Those follow-up PBMC samples that were available underwent sequencing, at a median interval of approximately 2 years following resection. A unique TCR and UMI combination showed up more than ten times in raw reads, on average.

Overall study findings and caveats: More often at tumor resection than at routine follow-up, ubiquitous expanded tumor TCRs were detected in the blood.

The time point is: blood at routine non-recurrence follow-up after resection. Sequencing covered unsorted whole RNA taken from tumor, nontumor lung or frozen PBMC. This clonotype has a count of ten or more. Its antigen is as yet unknown. The CDR3 loop spans 14 amino acids. V lost 6 bases and J lost 4; bases outside the gene matches: 10. CDR1 is DFQATT, CDR2 SNEGSKA, per germline (reference sequence). Carried by each TCR cDNA molecule was a unique molecular identifier. TCRdb re-called the 5' RACE reads through MiXCR, storing one row per CDR3 protein. The sample records roughly 120,000 distinct CDR3 sequences, 9.5% to 15% being singletons.

The material sequenced was PBMCs, taken at follow-up. This clonotype was obtained from a male donor with early-stage non-small cell lung cancer. V usage is TRBV20-1 and J usage is TRBJ2-3; 7 bases are a match to TRBD2. The CDR3 DNA follows: TGCAGTGCCTCCGGGGGAGCGGGGCCAGATACGCAGTATTTT. This translates into CSASGGAGPDTQYF.